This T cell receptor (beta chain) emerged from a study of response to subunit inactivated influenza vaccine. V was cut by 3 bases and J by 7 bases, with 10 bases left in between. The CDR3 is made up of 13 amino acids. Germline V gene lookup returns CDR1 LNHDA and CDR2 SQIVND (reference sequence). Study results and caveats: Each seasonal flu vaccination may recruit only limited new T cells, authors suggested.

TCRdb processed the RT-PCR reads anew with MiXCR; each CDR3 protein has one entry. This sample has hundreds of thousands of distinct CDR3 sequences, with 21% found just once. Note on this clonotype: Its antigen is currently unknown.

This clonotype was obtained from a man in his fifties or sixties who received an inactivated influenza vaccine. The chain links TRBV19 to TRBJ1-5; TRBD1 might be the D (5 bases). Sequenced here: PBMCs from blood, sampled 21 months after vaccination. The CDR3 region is CASSIEGRQPQHF. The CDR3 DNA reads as TGTGCCAGTAGTATTGAGGGGCGGCAGCCCCAGCATTTT.